Below are 19 T cell receptor beta chains sequenced from a single sample in a study of cytomegalovirus exposure and HLA in healthy donors. The data were produced by immunoSEQ multiplex PCR, yet TCRdb's version contains in-frame clones alone and is incomplete. The repertoire holds some 170,000 clones, with 95% to 96% as singletons. Sequenced input: PBMCs. The receptors originated from a woman aged 18-35 years in good health and CMV-seronegative.

This chain uses TRBV6-5 with TRBJ2-2, with D maybe TRBD2 (7 bases). The CDR3 is made up of 16 amino acids. Trimming took off 2 bases at V and 4 bases at J, with 14 bases between the two ends. The germline CDR1 and CDR2 sequences are MNHEY and SVGAGI. CDR3: CASSYAGGAGTGELFF. The CDR3 DNA is TGTGCCAGCAGTTACGCTGGGGGGGCGGGCACCGGGGAGCTGTTTTTT.

The chain couples TRBV7-2 to TRBJ2-7, with a tentative D call TRBD2 (7 bases). Per germline, CDR1 SGHTA and CDR2 FQGNSA. V lost 3 bases to trimming and J lost 7 bases, with 13 bases between them. The CDR3 runs 13 residues. CDR3 DNA: TGTGCCAGCAGCTTGGGGGGGCCAGGGGAGCAGTACTTC. Translation gives CASSLGGPGEQYF.

The rearrangement links TRBV5-1 to TRBJ2-4; D is undetermined. The V gene lost 0 bases and the J gene lost 5 bases, with 9 bases spanning the gap. Germline CDR1 and CDR2: SGHRS and YFSETQ. This CDR3 spans 14 amino acids. The CDR3 region has the DNA TGCGCCAGCAGCTTGGCTTTCGCAGAAAACATTCAGTACTTC. Translating gives CASSLAFAENIQYF.

The sample holds one count of this clone. The V call is TRBV7-9, the J call TRBJ1-6, with D perhaps matching TRBD1 (6 bases). Trimming took 3 bases from V and 5 from J, leaving 8 bases between them. CDR1 and CDR2 (germline): SEHNR, FQNEAQ (reference sequence). CDR3 length: 14 amino acids. The CDR3 loop is CASSFGTHNSPLHF. CDR3 coding DNA: TGTGCCAGCAGCTTCGGGACACATAATTCACCCCTCCACTTT.

This clone was recorded only once. This chain connects TRBV6-4 to TRBJ1-1, with D unclear. Trimming stripped 0 bases from V and 1 base from J, with 6 bases between. CDR3 length equals 14 residues. Per the germline V gene, CDR1 is MRHNA and CDR2 is SNTAGT. CDR3 nucleotides: TGTGCCAGCAGTGACTCGGTAGAGAACACTGAAGCTTTCTTT. This encodes CASSDSVENTEAFF.

The J gene is TRBJ2-7, the V gene TRBV6-1, with 7 bases that match TRBD1. The CDR3 is 15 amino acids. Looked up from germline, CDR1 is MNHNS and CDR2 is SASEGT. V trimming: 5 bases; J trimming: 0 bases; junction bases outside the gene matches: 7. CDR3 region: CASSLGDSSSYEQYF. The CDR3 DNA reads TGTGCCAGCAGTTTAGGGGACAGTAGCTCCTACGAGCAGTACTTC.

The chain has TRBV5-6 and TRBJ2-3, with 9 bases aligning to TRBD2. Looked up from germline, CDR1 is SGHDT and CDR2 is YYEEEE. V dropped 4 bases and J dropped 2; count of bases not matched to a gene: 8. The CDR3 has 16 amino acids. For the CDR3, the DNA is TGTGCCAGCAGCCCCCGGACTAGCGTAATCACAGATACGCAGTATTTT. This encodes CASSPRTSVITDTQYF.

This clone was picked up one time. This chain joins TRBV29-1 and TRBJ1-1, with unresolved D. The CDR3 contains 12 residues. Trimming took 7 bases from V and 0 from J, leaving 9 bases between them. Looked up from germline, CDR1 is SQVTM and CDR2 is ANQGSEA. The CDR3 region has the DNA TGCAGCGGAGGACTTTTGAACACTGAAGCTTTCTTT. Its protein product is CSGGLLNTEAFF.

The chain recombines TRBV4-1 with TRBJ2-1, with a possible D match to TRBD2 (5 bases). V was shortened by 1 base and J by 9 bases, with 7 bases between the two germline ends. The CDR3 extends over 12 amino acids. Looked up from germline, CDR1 is MGHRA and CDR2 is YSYEKL. Here the CDR3 reads CASSQGAGEQFF. CDR3 coding DNA: TGCGCCAGCAGCCAAGGGGCGGGTGAGCAGTTCTTC.

The CDR3 DNA follows: TGCGCCAGCAGTGTTACTGCGAGGGAGACCCAGTACTTC. Protein sequence: CASSVTARETQYF. The chain is built from TRBV10-2 and TRBJ2-5; D uncertain. The CDR3 length is 13 residues. Germline-derived CDR1 and CDR2 are WSHSY and SAAADI. The V end was cut by 4 bases, the J end by 5 bases, with 11 bases between.

The chain employs TRBV6-1 and TRBJ2-3; 10 bases agree with TRBD1. With V trimmed by 9 bases and J by 3 bases, 6 bases remained unmatched. Germline V gene data show CDR1 as MNHNS and CDR2 as SASEGT. The CDR3 has 14 residues. In nucleotides, the CDR3 is TGTGCCAGTCTGACAGGGGGCTTTACAGATACGCAGTATTTT. The encoded protein is CASLTGGFTDTQYF.

This clone appeared once. This sequence joins TRBV6-5 and TRBJ1-6; TRBD1 is a possible D gene (5 bases). The V gene's germline CDR1 is MNHEY and CDR2 SVGAGI. There are 13 residues in the CDR3. V was clipped by 6 bases and J by 9 bases, with 12 bases between them. DNA for the CDR3: TGTGCCAGCAGACGACAGTCCGGTTCACCCCTCCACTTT. Its protein is CASRRQSGSPLHF.

The chain is built from TRBV5-4 and TRBJ2-1; 12 bases match TRBD2. Looked up from germline, CDR1 is SGHNT and CDR2 is YYREEE (reference sequence). The CDR3 totals 15 residues. J lost 10 bases, V lost 5 bases, and 10 bases had no gene match. Here the CDR3 reads CASSQGTSGLGEQFF. CDR3 bases: TGTGCCAGCAGTCAAGGGACTAGCGGGCTAGGGGAGCAGTTCTTC.

The gene calls are TRBV7-4 and TRBJ2-7; a possible D gene is TRBD1 (6 bases). The CDR3 spans 16 residues. V was cut by 5 bases and J by 0 bases, with 17 bases left in between. Per germline, CDR1 SGHVT and CDR2 SQSDAQ. CDR3 protein: CASSPTGQPDSYEQYF. The CDR3 DNA reads TGTGCCAGCAGCCCTACCGGACAGCCTGACTCCTACGAGCAGTACTTC.

V usage is TRBV5-1 and J usage is TRBJ2-2; D possibly corresponds to TRBD1 (6 bases). The V end was cut by 6 bases, the J end by 6 bases, with 6 bases between. This CDR3 comprises 11 residues. The germline gives CDR1 SGHRS, CDR2 YFSETQ. The CDR3 sequence is CASNRAGELFF. The CDR3 bases are TGCGCCAGCAACAGGGCCGGGGAGCTGTTTTTT. The full variable domain, completed using reference TRBV5-1 and TRBJ2-2, is KAGVTQTPRYLIKTRGQQVTLSCSPISGHRSVSWYQQTPGQGLQFLFEYFSETQRNKGNFPGRFSGRQFSNSRSEMNVSTLELGDSALYLCASNRAGELFFGEGSRLTVL.

This clone appeared once. The chain combines TRBV14 with TRBJ2-1; D uncertain. Germline V lookup: CDR1 SGHDN, CDR2 FVKESK. V was shortened by 3 bases and J by 3 bases, with 12 bases between the two germline ends. The CDR3 is 15 residues long. CDR3 region: CASSHRAYYYNEQFF. As DNA, the CDR3 is TGTGCCAGCAGCCACAGAGCTTACTACTACAATGAGCAGTTCTTC.

This chain joins TRBV5-6 and TRBJ1-2; TRBD1 matches 7 bases. The CDR3 consists of 14 residues. Trimming at V came to 1 base and at J to 6 bases, leaving 6 bases not matched to a gene. Germline loops: CDR1 SGHDT, CDR2 YYEEEE. The CDR3 loop reads CASSLLSGGHGYTF. In nucleotides, the CDR3 is TGTGCCAGCAGCTTGCTGTCAGGGGGGCATGGCTACACCTTC.

This clone was seen a single time. J is TRBJ1-2 and V is TRBV21-1. TRBV21-1 is an annotated pseudogene. The CDR3 loop spans 15 amino acids. Written as DNA, the CDR3 is TGTGCCAGCAGCAAACGGCGCCACCGAGGCTATGGCTACACCTTC. It translates to CASSKRRHRGYGYTF.

The DNA of the CDR3 is TGCGCCAGCACCGGGACGCAGGGGGACTATGGCTACACCTTC. This sequence encodes CASTGTQGDYGYTF. J is TRBJ1-2 and V is TRBV5-1; 7 nucleotides align to TRBD1. Germline values: CDR1 SGHRS, CDR2 YFSETQ. This CDR3 is built from 14 residues. V trimming: 6 bases; J trimming: 3 bases; junction bases outside the gene matches: 8. The whole variable domain, remainder taken from reference TRBV5-1 and TRBJ1-2, is KAGVTQTPRYLIKTRGQQVTLSCSPISGHRSVSWYQQTPGQGLQFLFEYFSETQRNKGNFPGRFSGRQFSNSRSEMNVSTLELGDSALYLCASTGTQGDYGYTFGSGTRLTVV.